This TCR beta chain was observed in a study of beta chain features in type 1 diabetes. At the level of the study: Age, gender and cell yields were similar between patients and healthy donors. The number of sorted cells examined across all samples was around 98 million. General study results and limits: cDNA sequencing could over-represent cells with high TCR expression.

There are a few counts of this clone. Antigen unknown. The isolated RNA, all of it, was reverse transcribed, so expressed TCRB transcripts were what got sequenced. Repertoires were generated with immunoSEQ multiplex PCR, while TCRdb's copy carries only in-frame clones and drops some. Of some 270,000 clones in the sample, about 8.5% are singletons; the top ten hold approximately 0.99%. Germline V CDR1 and CDR2: SNHLY, FYNNEI. The CDR3 totals 11 residues. Trimming cost V 7 bases and J 3 bases, with 6 bases left between them. Central memory, naive, regulatory and stem cell-like memory CD4+ cells were sorted by CD45RO/CCR7/CD25/CD127/CD95/CD27.

This TCR came from a woman aged 18-35 years in good health. The V call is TRBV2, the J call TRBJ1-1; D is unclear. The sequenced sample consisted of central memory CD4+ T cells from blood. CDR3 bases: TGTGCCAGCACTGCATACACTGAAGCTTTCTTT. This encodes CASTAYTEAFF.